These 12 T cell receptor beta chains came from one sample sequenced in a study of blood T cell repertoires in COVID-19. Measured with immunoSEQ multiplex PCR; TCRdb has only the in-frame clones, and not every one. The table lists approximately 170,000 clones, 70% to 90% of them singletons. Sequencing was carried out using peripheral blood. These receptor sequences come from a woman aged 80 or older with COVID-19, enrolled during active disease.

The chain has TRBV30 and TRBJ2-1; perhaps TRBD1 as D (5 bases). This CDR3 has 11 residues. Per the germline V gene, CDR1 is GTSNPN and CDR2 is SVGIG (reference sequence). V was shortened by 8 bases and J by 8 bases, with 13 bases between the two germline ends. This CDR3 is CAGQGFDEQFF. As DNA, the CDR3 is TGTGCCGGCCAGGGTTTCGATGAGCAGTTCTTC. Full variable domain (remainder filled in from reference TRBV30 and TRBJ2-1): SQTIHQWPATLVQPVGSPLSLECTVEGTSNPNLYWYRQAAGRGLQLLFYSVGIGQISSEVPQNLSASRPQDRQFILSSKKLLLSDSGFYLCAGQGFDEQFFGPGTRLTVL.

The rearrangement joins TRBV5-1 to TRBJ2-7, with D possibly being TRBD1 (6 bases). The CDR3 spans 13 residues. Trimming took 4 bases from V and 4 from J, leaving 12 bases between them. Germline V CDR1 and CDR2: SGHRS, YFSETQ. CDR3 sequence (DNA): TGCGCCAGCAGCCGGGACACAGTTTACGAGCAGTACTTC. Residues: CASSRDTVYEQYF.

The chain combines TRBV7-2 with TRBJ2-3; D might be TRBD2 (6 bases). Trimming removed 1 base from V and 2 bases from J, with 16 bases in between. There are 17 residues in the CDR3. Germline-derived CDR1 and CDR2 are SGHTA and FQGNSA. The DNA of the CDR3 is TGTGCCAGCAGCTTAGGGTGGGGCAGGGAGGTCACAGATACGCAGTATTTT. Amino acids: CASSLGWGREVTDTQYF.

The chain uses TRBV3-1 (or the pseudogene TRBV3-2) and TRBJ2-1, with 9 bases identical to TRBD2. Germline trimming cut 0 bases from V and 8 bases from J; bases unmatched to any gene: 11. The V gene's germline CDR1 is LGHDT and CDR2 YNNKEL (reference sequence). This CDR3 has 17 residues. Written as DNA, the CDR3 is TGTGCCAGCAGCCAAGATCACGCGGGAGGGGGTCAGGATGAGCAGTTCTTC. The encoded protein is CASSQDHAGGGQDEQFF.

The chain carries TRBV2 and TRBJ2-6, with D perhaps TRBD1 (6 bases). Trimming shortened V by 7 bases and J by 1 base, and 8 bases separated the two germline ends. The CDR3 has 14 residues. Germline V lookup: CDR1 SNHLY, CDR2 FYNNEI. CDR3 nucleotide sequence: TGTGCCAGCAAAACAGGGTCTGGGGCCAACGTCCTGACTTTC. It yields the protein CASKTGSGANVLTF. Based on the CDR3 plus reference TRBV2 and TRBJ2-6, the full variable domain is EPEVTQTPSHQVTQMGQEVILRCVPISNHLYFYWYRQILGQKVEFLVSFYNNEISEKSEIFDDQFSVERPDGSNFTLKIRSTKLEDSAMYFCASKTGSGANVLTFGAGSRLTVL.

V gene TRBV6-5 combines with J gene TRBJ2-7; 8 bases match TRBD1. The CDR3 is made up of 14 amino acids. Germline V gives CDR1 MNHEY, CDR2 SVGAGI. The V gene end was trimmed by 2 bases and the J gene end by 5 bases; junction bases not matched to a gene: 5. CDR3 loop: CASSYHRDRNEQYF. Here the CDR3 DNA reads TGTGCCAGCAGTTACCATCGGGACAGGAACGAGCAGTACTTC.

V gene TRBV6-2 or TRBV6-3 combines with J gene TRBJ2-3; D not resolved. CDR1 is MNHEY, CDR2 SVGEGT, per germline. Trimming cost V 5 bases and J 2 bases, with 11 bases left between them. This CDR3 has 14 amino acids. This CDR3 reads CASSRTTITDTQYF. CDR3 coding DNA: TGTGCCAGCAGTCGTACTACTATCACAGATACGCAGTATTTT.

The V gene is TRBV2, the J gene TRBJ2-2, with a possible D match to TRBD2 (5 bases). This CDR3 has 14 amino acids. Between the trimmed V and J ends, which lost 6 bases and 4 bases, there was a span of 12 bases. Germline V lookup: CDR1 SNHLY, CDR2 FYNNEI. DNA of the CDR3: TGTGCCAGCAGAGTCGGGGTTTTCACCGGGGAGCTGTTTTTT. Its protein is CASRVGVFTGELFF.

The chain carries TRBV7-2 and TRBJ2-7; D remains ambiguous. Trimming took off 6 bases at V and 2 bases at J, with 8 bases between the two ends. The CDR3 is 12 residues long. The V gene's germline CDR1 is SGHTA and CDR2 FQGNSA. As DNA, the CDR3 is TGTGCCAGCAGACGCGGTCCCTACGAGCAGTACTTC. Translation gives CASRRGPYEQYF.

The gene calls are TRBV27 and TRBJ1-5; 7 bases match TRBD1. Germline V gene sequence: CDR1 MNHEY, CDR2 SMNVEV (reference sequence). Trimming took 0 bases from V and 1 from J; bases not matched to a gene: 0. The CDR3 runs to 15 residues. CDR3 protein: CASSLSTGSNQPQHF. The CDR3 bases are TGTGCCAGCAGTTTATCGACAGGGAGCAATCAGCCCCAGCATTTT.

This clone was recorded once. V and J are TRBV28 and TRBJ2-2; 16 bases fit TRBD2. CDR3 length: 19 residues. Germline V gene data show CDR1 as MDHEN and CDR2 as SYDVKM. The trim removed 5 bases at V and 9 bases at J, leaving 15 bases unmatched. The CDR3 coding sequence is TGTGCCAGCAGTCTGGGACTAGCGGGAGGGGTGGGGGCTTGGCGGGAGCTGTTTTTT. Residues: CASSLGLAGGVGAWRELFF.

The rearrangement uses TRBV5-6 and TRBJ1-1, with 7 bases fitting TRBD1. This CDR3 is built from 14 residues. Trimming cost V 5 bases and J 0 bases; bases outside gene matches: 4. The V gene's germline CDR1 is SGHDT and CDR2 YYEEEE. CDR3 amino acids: CASRKQGLNTEAFF. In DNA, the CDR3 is TGTGCCAGCAGAAAACAGGGGCTGAACACTGAAGCTTTCTTT.